This TCR beta chain was identified during a study of vaccination and CD4 T cells after COVID-19. Points on this clonotype: Its antigen is as yet unknown.

The length of the CDR3 is 15 residues. Germline V gene sequence: CDR1 MDHEN, CDR2 SYDVKM. The junction had 6 bases not matched to a gene; V was cut back by 7 bases and J by 0 bases. This sample's treatment: approximately 9-day PBMC culture with coronavirus spike peptide pools or control peptides (ViraFEST assay). Unexposed donor CD4+ T cells predated the COVID-19 pandemic, collected 2011-2018. Cultured CD4+ T cell DNA underwent sequencing with the Oncomine TCR Beta short-read assay. In this case, cultured CD4+ T cells provided the extracted genomic DNA. TCRdb re-called the PCR reads with MiXCR, one entry per CDR3 protein. The table has some 6,900 distinct CDR3 sequences, around 34% seen once; the top ten hold around 9.9%.

The clonotype originates from a human donor in good health. Material: CD4+ T cells from blood, cultured in vitro. The V and J genes are TRBV28 and TRBJ1-5, with 7 bases identical to TRBD1. The CDR3 is CASTQGGDSNQPQHF. The CDR3 coding sequence is TGTGCCAGCACCCAGGGGGGGGATAGCAATCAGCCCCAGCATTTT.